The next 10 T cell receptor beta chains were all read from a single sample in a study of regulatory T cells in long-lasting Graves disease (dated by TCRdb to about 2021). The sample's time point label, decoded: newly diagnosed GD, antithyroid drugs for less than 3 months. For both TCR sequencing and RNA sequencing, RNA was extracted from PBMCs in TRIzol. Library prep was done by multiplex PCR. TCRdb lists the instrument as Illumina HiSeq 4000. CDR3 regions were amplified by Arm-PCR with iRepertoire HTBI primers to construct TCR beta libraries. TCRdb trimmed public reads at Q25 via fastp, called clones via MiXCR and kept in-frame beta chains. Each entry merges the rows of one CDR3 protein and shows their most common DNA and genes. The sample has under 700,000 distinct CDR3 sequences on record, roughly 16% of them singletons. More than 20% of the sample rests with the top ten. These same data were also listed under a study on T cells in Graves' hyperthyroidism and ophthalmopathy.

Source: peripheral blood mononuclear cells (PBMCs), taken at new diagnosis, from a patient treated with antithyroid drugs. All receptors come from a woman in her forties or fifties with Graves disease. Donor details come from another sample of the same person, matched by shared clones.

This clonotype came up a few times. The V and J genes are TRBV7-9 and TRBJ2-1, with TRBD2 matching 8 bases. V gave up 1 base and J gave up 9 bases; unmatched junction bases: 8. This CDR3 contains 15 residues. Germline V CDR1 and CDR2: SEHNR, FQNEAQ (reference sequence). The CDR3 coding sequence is TGTGCCAGCAGCTTAGAGCCAGCGGGGGTGGGTGAGCAGTTCTTC. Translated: CASSLEPAGVGEQFF.

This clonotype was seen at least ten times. CDR3 residues: CASSSVRGEQYF. Here the CDR3 DNA reads TGTGCCAGCAGTTCGGTGCGGGGCGAGCAGTACTTC. The chain links TRBV12-3 or TRBV12-4 to TRBJ2-7; possibly TRBD2 for D (6 bases). Trimming removed 4 bases at V and 6 bases at J, with 10 bases between. This CDR3 is built from 12 residues.

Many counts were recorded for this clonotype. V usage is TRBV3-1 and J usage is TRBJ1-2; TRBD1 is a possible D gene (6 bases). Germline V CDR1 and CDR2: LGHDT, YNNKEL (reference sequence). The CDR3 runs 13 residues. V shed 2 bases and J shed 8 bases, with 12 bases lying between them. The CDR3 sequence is CASSQLQGFGYTF. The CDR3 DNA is TGTGCCAGCAGCCAATTACAGGGCTTCGGCTACACCTTC. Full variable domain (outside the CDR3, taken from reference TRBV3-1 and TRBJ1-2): DTAVSQTPKYLVTQMGNDKSIKCEQNLGHDTMYWYKQDSKKFLKIMFSYNNKELIINETVPNRFSPKSPDKAHLNLHINSLELGDSAVYFCASSQLQGFGYTFGSGTRLTVV.

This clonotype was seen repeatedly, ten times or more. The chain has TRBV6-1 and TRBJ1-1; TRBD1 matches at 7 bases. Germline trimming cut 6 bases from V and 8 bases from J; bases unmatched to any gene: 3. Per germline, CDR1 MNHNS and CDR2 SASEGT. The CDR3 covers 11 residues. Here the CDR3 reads CASRRGHEAFF. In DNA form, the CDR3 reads TGTGCCAGCAGAAGGGGGCACGAAGCTTTCTTT.

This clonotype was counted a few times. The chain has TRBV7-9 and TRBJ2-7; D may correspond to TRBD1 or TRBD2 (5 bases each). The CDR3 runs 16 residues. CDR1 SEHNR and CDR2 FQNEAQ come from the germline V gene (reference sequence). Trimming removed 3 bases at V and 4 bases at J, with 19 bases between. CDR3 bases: TGTGCCAGCAGCTTTTTCGGCTGGGGGTCCGGGTACGAGCAGTACTTC. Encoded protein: CASSFFGWGSGYEQYF.

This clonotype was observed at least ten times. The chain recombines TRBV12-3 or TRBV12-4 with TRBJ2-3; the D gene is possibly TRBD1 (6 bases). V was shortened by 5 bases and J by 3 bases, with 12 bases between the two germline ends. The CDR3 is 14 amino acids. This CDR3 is CASSGGLTTDTQYF. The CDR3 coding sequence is TGTGCCAGCAGTGGGGGCCTGACGACAGATACGCAGTATTTT.

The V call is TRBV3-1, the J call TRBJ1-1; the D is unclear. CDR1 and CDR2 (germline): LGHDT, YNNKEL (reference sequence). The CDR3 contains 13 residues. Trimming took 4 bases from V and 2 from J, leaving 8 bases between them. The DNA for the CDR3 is TGTGCCAGCAGCCTTAAATTCAACACTGAAGCTTTCTTT. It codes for CASSLKFNTEAFF.

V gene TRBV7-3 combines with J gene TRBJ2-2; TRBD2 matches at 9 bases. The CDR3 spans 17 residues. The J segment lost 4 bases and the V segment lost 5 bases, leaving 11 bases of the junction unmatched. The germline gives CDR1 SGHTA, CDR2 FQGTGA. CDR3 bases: TGTGCCAGCAGCGCAGGAGCGGGGGGCCGGGTCACCGGGGAGCTGTTTTTT. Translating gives CASSAGAGGRVTGELFF.

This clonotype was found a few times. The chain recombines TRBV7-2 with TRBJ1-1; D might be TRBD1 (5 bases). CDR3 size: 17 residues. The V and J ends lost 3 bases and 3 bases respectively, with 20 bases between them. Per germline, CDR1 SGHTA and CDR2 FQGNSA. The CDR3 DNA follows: TGTGCCAGCAGCTTTCCGCCGGGACGGATGTCGTACACTGAAGCTTTCTTT. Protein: CASSFPPGRMSYTEAFF.

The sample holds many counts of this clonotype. This chain's CDR3 is CASSLVSSGANVLTF. CDR3 sequence (DNA): TGTGCCAGCAGTTTAGTTAGCTCTGGGGCCAACGTCCTGACTTTC. V usage is TRBV28 and J usage is TRBJ2-6; D is unresolved. The CDR3 has 15 amino acids. Germline V gene lookup returns CDR1 MDHEN and CDR2 SYDVKM. The V and J ends lost 2 bases and 0 bases respectively, with 5 bases between them.